This T cell receptor (beta chain) was documented in a study of response to subunit inactivated influenza vaccine. TCRdb ran MiXCR on the RT-PCR reads and lists one entry per CDR3 protein. The sample shows roughly 710,000 distinct CDR3 sequences, less than 15% of them seen only once. Of note for this clonotype: Its matching antigen is unknown.

CDR3 length equals 15 residues. In germline, CDR1 is LGHNA, CDR2 YSLEER. The V end was cut by 0 bases, the J end by 2 bases, with 10 bases between. Findings of the study overall: The authors proposed limited new T cell recruitment per seasonal influenza vaccination.

The sample here was PBMCs from blood, taken 14 days before vaccination. V is TRBV4-3 and J is TRBJ1-2; D perhaps matches TRBD1 (6 bases). The sequence came from a man in his forties or fifties who received an inactivated influenza vaccine. The CDR3: CASSQETGLNYGYTF. CDR3 nucleotides: TGCGCCAGCAGCCAAGAGACAGGCCTAAACTATGGCTACACCTTC.